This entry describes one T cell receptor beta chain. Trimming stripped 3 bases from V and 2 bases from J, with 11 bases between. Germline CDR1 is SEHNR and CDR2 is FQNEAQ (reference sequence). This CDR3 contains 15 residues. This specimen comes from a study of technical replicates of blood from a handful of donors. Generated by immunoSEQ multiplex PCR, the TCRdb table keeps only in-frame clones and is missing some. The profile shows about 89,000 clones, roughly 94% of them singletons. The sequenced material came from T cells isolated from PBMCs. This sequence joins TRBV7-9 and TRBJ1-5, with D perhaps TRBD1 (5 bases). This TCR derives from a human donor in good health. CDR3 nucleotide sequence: TGTGCCAGCAGCTTGCGGGGGACGGGCAATCAGCCCCAGCATTTT. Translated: CASSLRGTGNQPQHF.